This is a list of T cell receptor beta chains from one sample in a study of technical replicates of blood from a few donors. Here immunoSEQ multiplex PCR was the method, and the copy in TCRdb shows in-frame clones only, minus some. Of about 75,000 clones listed, around 97% are singletons. Source material: T cells isolated from PBMCs. These receptor sequences come from a human donor in good health. The CDR3 runs from the conserved cysteine through the conserved F or W. A D gene is named only where the DNA matches it firmly. Where a row states a size, it is once, few, many or the class of an expanded clone; other rows omit it.

d_call	v_call	j_call	clone_size	cdr3_nt	cdr3_aa
NA	TRBV27	TRBJ1-5	once	TGTGCCAGCAAACGAGTGGGGCCACCCCGCAGCAATCAGCCCCAGCATTTT	CASKRVGPPRSNQPQHF
NA	TRBV10-3	TRBJ2-7	NA	TGTGCCATCGCCCAGGACAGACAGTCCTACGAGCAGTACTTC	CAIAQDRQSYEQYF
TRBD2	TRBV5-1	TRBJ2-7	NA	TGCGCCAGCAGCTCTTCTAGCGGGACCTACGAGCAGTACTTC	CASSSSSGTYEQYF
TRBD2	TRBV11-2	TRBJ2-3	NA	TGTGCCAGCAGCTTAGGGGGTTCGGCGGGAGGGCCTCGGGATACGCAGTATTTT	CASSLGGSAGGPRDTQYF
TRBD1	TRBV28	TRBJ2-7	NA	TGTGCCAGCAGTTATACCGGGACAGGGGCCTACGAGCAGTACTTC	CASSYTGTGAYEQYF
TRBD1	TRBV28	TRBJ1-1	NA	TGTGCCAGCAGTTTAGTGGACAGGGGTTTAGTGGGCACTGAAGCTTTCTTT	CASSLVDRGLVGTEAFF
NA	TRBV9	TRBJ2-7	NA	TGTGCCAGCAGCGTAAGTTACAGTTATGCCTACGAGCAGTACTTC	CASSVSYSYAYEQYF
NA	TRBV28	TRBJ1-5	NA	TGTGCCAGCAGTTCCCCGGAGTATAGCAATCAGCCCCAGCATTTT	CASSSPEYSNQPQHF
NA	TRBV9	TRBJ2-3	once	TGTGCCAGCAGCGGGCACAGAAGGACTGGCACAGATACGCAGTATTTT	CASSGHRRTGTDTQYF
TRBD1	TRBV18	TRBJ1-3	NA	TGTGCCAGCTCACCATACTACGGGACAGGGGTTGAAAACACCATATATTTT	CASSPYYGTGVENTIYF